The next 20 T cell receptor beta chains were all read from a single sample in a study of shared clonotypes between healthy human individuals (dated by TCRdb to about 2020). Library preparation was by the immunoSEQ multiplex PCR assay. TCRdb re-hosts the immuneACCESS table, in-frame sequences only. Its copies lack some clones; in the studies checked, an unresolved V gene accounts for under half of them, and the cause for the rest is not known. For this sample the table gives roughly 2 million clones, of which approximately 96% were detected only once. Of the sample, around 0.13% falls within the top ten clones. The sequenced sample was naive CD4+ T cells sorted from blood. What this sample's cell subset or site label stands for: CD45RA+ positively selected. Receptor source: a man between 18 and 29 years old in good health.

The chain links TRBV15 to TRBJ2-5; maybe TRBD1 (6 bases). Germline assignment: CDR1 LNHNV and CDR2 YYDKDF (reference sequence). V was clipped by 1 base and J by 1 base, with 16 bases between them. CDR3 length equals 17 residues. The CDR3 DNA reads TGTGCCACCAGCAGAGCTAACGGACAGTCAGGCCAAGAGACCCAGTACTTC. Translated: CATSRANGQSGQETQYF.

A single count supports this clone. Mismatch with germline at one junction end may stem from a read error. The rearrangement uses TRBV5-4 and TRBJ2-1; 14 bases are shared with TRBD2. The CDR3 totals 15 residues. Germline V CDR1 and CDR2: SGHNT, YYREEE (reference sequence). CDR3 DNA: TGTGCCAGCAGCCCGGTGGGGACTAGCGGGGGAAACGGGATCTTC. Encoded protein: CASSPVGTSGGNGIF.

Note on this clone: Other DNA sequences in this sample translate to the same CDR3. CDR3 DNA sequence: TGTGCCAGCTCACCCGGGCCGGGAGAGACCCAGTACTTC. It codes for CASSPGPGETQYF. This sequence joins TRBV18 and TRBJ2-5, with D uncertain. Germline V lookup: CDR1 KGHSH, CDR2 LQKENI. The germline V and J ends were trimmed by 3 bases and 4 bases, with 9 bases remaining between them. The CDR3 contains 13 residues.

The chain is built from TRBV25-1 and TRBJ1-2; perhaps TRBD1 as D (6 bases). The germline V gene encodes CDR1 MGHDK and CDR2 SYGVNS. The germline V and J ends were trimmed by 4 bases and 2 bases, with 11 bases remaining between them. There are 14 residues in the CDR3. CDR3 DNA: TGTGCCAGCAGTGTCACAGGGTACAACTATGGCTACACCTTC. It translates to CASSVTGYNYGYTF.

The chain links TRBV7-2 to TRBJ1-1; TRBD1 agrees at 7 bases. J gave up 1 base and V 9 bases, and 8 bases lay outside the gene matches. CDR3 size: 14 residues. Germline loops: CDR1 SGHTA, CDR2 FQGNSA. This CDR3 is CASSTGVRNTEAFF. The CDR3 DNA reads as TGTGCCAGTAGCACAGGGGTGAGGAACACTGAAGCTTTCTTT.

The chain is built from TRBV15 and TRBJ2-3, with D perhaps given as TRBD1 or TRBD2 (5 bases each). The CDR3 sequence is 14 residues long. V was trimmed by 6 bases and J by 4 bases, leaving 14 bases between them. Germline-derived CDR1 and CDR2 are LNHNV and YYDKDF (reference sequence). CDR3 coding DNA: TGTGCCACCAGTTACGCAGGGAGTTCAGATACGCAGTATTTT. Amino acid sequence: CATSYAGSSDTQYF.

Here the CDR3 DNA reads TGTGCCAGTTCTTACAGGGAAAGGAATCAGCCCCAGCATTTT. This encodes CASSYRERNQPQHF. The rearrangement links TRBV19 to TRBJ1-5; D may be TRBD1 (6 bases). Germline CDR1 is LNHDA and CDR2 is SQIVND (reference sequence). The V end lost 8 bases, the J end lost 4 bases, and 15 bases lay between the germline ends. This CDR3 is 14 amino acids long.

The chain joins TRBV19 to TRBJ1-5, with a tentative D call TRBD1 (6 bases). This CDR3 comprises 15 residues. Germline CDR1 and CDR2: LNHDA and SQIVND (reference sequence). V was shortened by 5 bases and J by 1 base, with 12 bases between the two germline ends. In DNA, the CDR3 is TGTGCCAGTAGTTCACAGGGTTTGAGCAATCAGCCCCAGCATTTT. Translation: CASSSQGLSNQPQHF.

The count of this clone is one. The chain combines TRBV6-1 with TRBJ2-2; D may be TRBD2 (5 bases). Germline CDR1 and CDR2: MNHNS and SASEGT. The length of the CDR3 is 15 residues. V was pared by 7 bases and J by 6 bases, with 18 bases between. The CDR3 DNA reads TGTGCCAGCACGGGGAACCACCACCCCCCCGGGGAGCTGTTTTTT. Its translation: CASTGNHHPPGELFF.

This clone is a singleton in its sample. The V and J genes are TRBV27 and TRBJ2-3; D gene unclear. With 3 bases removed from V and 4 bases from J, the gap between germline ends came to 14 bases. CDR3 length: 15 amino acids. Germline values: CDR1 MNHEY, CDR2 SMNVEV (reference sequence). The CDR3 here is CASSLRYRVADTQYF. The CDR3 DNA is TGTGCCAGCAGTTTGCGTTATAGGGTCGCAGATACGCAGTATTTT.

V is TRBV30 and J is TRBJ2-2; 7 nucleotides line up with TRBD1. Germline values: CDR1 GTSNPN, CDR2 SVGIG (reference sequence). The CDR3 covers 14 residues. The V segment lost 7 bases and the J segment 0 bases; nucleotides outside the gene matches: 5. Here the CDR3 reads CASGQTANTGELFF. For the CDR3, the DNA is TGTGCCTCGGGACAGACAGCGAACACCGGGGAGCTGTTTTTT. Drawing the rest from reference TRBV30 and TRBJ2-2, the complete variable domain is SQTIHQWPATLVQPVGSPLSLECTVEGTSNPNLYWYRQAAGRGLQLLFYSVGIGQISSEVPQNLSASRPQDRQFILSSKKLLLSDSGFYLCASGQTANTGELFFGEGSRLTVL.

This rearrangement joins TRBV13 to TRBJ2-3, with D possibly being TRBD1 (6 bases). Trimming left V 5 bases short and J 3 bases short, with 18 bases between. The CDR3 contains 16 residues. In germline, CDR1 is PRHDT, CDR2 FYEKMQ (reference sequence). CDR3 bases: TGTGCCAGCAGCCCACCAGGGGTTTCGGGTACAGATACGCAGTATTTT. Encoded protein: CASSPPGVSGTDTQYF.

This clone was seen once. The genes are TRBV9 and TRBJ2-5; D is possibly TRBD1 (6 bases). CDR3 length equals 16 residues. Trimming pared 0 bases from V and 5 bases from J, leaving 17 bases between. Germline CDR1 reads SGDLS; CDR2 reads YYNGEE. The CDR3 DNA is TGTGCCAGCAGCGTAGACGCCGACAGGTCCGGGGAGACCCAGTACTTC. Its translation is CASSVDADRSGETQYF. Together with reference TRBV9 and TRBJ2-5, the CDR3 gives the full variable domain: DSGVTQTPKHLITATGQRVTLRCSPRSGDLSVYWYQQSLDQGLQFLIQYYNGEERAKGNILERFSAQQFPDLHSELNLSSLELGDSALYFCASSVDADRSGETQYFGPGTRLLVL.

This clone has just one count. This rearrangement joins TRBV11-2 to TRBJ1-4; D is possibly TRBD1 (5 bases). The CDR3 is 15 amino acids. The germline gives CDR1 SGHAT, CDR2 FQNNGV. Trimming removed 2 bases from V and 3 bases from J, with 10 bases in between. CDR3 DNA sequence: TGTGCCAGCAGCTTACAGGGAGGGTCTAATGAAAAACTGTTTTTT. Its protein product is CASSLQGGSNEKLFF.

V gene TRBV28 combines with J gene TRBJ1-1; 8 nucleotides match TRBD1. In germline, CDR1 is MDHEN, CDR2 SYDVKM. Trimming took 7 bases from V and 0 from J; bases not matched to a gene: 13. The CDR3 contains 17 residues. CDR3 nucleotide sequence: TGTGCCAGCATCCCAACCCCGGGACAGGCAATGAACACTGAAGCTTTCTTT. Translation: CASIPTPGQAMNTEAFF.

This clone was detected once. J is TRBJ2-2 and V is TRBV18; tentatively, D is TRBD2 (6 bases). Looked up from germline, CDR1 is KGHSH and CDR2 is LQKENI. The CDR3 sequence is 16 residues long. Trimming cost V 3 bases and J 6 bases, with 17 bases left between them. In DNA, the CDR3 is TGTGCCAGCTCACCGAACAGTAACACGGGGGCCGGGGAGCTGTTTTTT. Protein: CASSPNSNTGAGELFF.

V gene TRBV5-4 combines with J gene TRBJ2-7; D assignment may be TRBD1 or TRBD2 (5 bases each). The germline V gene has CDR1 SGHNT and CDR2 YYREEE (reference sequence). The CDR3 sequence is 13 residues long. Trimming removed 1 base at V and 2 bases at J, with 7 bases between. CDR3 nucleotide sequence: TGTGCCAGCAGCTTGAGGGGACCCTACGAGCAGTACTTC. Residues: CASSLRGPYEQYF.

This chain connects TRBV5-1 to TRBJ2-1; the D is unclear. Germline CDR1 SGHRS, CDR2 YFSETQ. The germline V and J ends were trimmed by 0 bases and 8 bases, with 12 bases remaining between them. The CDR3 totals 14 residues. CDR3 DNA sequence: TGCGCCAGCAGCTTGGTATCTGTGGCCTATGAGCAGTTCTTC. Amino acid sequence: CASSLVSVAYEQFF.

The V and J genes are TRBV6-1 and TRBJ2-7; TRBD2 matches at 8 bases. There are 14 residues in the CDR3. The J segment lost 6 bases and the V segment lost 5 bases, leaving 9 bases of the junction unmatched. From germline, CDR1 is MNHNS and CDR2 SASEGT. The DNA of the CDR3 is TGTGCCAGCAGTCAGGGACGGGGGGGGTCCGAGCAGTACTTC. Residues: CASSQGRGGSEQYF.

The chain uses TRBV6-1 and TRBJ1-5; 7 bases agree with TRBD1. Trimming at V came to 1 base and at J to 4 bases, leaving 4 bases not matched to a gene. The germline V gene encodes CDR1 MNHNS and CDR2 SASEGT. This CDR3 spans 15 amino acids. CDR3 DNA: TGTGCCAGCAGTGAAGGGACAGGCTGGAATCAGCCCCAGCATTTT. It yields the protein CASSEGTGWNQPQHF.